The entry below gives a single T cell receptor beta chain sequence along with its context. It has no known antigen specificity. Per-base quality was not reported, and no clone a single base away is much larger than it. All of the isolated RNA was reverse transcribed with the High Capacity cDNA Reverse Transcription Kit, so expressed TCRB transcripts were sequenced. Deep immunoSEQ sequencing was applied to naive, central memory and regulatory T cell samples, giving an average of about 3.6 million total reads per sample. After sorted cells were lysed in RLT buffer, RNA was extracted with DNase-treated RNeasy Micro or Mini kits, with the choice depending on cell number. Each cell subset was processed separately to prevent cross-contamination, with patient and healthy donor samples processed together. The immunoSEQ multiplex PCR was used to amplify TCRB sequences from cDNA, yielding 87-bp fragments that span the CDR3 region. The amplicons were sequenced using the Illumina HiSeq platform. In the authors' own workflow: Synthetic template baselines were used to correct PCR bias computationally, reads within Hamming distance 2 were collapsed, and singletons that could not be merged were discarded. Reads were aligned against IMGT to assign V, D and J genes, CDR3 length and insertions or deletions at six rearrangement sites. Within each subset, clonotype counts were normalized to the number of sorted cells before true diversity and Gini coefficients were calculated with the tcR R package. Repertoire sharing was quantified using the overlap coefficient calculated on TCRB nucleotide sequences. TCRdb carries this immuneACCESS record with in-frame sequences only. Its versions omit some clonotypes, under half of them owing to an unresolved V gene in the studies checked, with the rest unexplained. Clone size and the V and J calls come from that table; the DNA yielded D and trimming. The sample table lists 95,000 to 150,000 clones, 16% of them with a count of one. Over 2% of the sample is in the top ten clones.

The cysteine opens and the phenylalanine closes a CDR3 of 16 amino acids. The CDR3 DNA has 48 bases and is translated from base 1. V is shortened by 3 bases, J by 3 bases, and the region joining them spans 15 bases. Looking up the germline V gene yields CDR1 KGHSH and CDR2 LQKENI. From each donor, a single peripheral blood sample of approximately 0.11 L on average was drawn into heparinised tubes. Using a panel that included CD45RO, CCR7, CD25, CD127, CD95 and CD27, naive, central memory, regulatory and stem cell-like memory CD4+ T cells were sorted on a BD FACSAria II. A purity above 95% was achieved for all sorted populations. PBMCs were separated immediately by Lymphoprep density gradient centrifugation and were stained directly, without being cultured. So that batch effects would be minimized, each experiment stained and sorted samples in pairs, pairing one healthy donor with one patient. This sample stems from a study of beta chain features in type 1 diabetes (dated 2018 in TCRdb). In terms of the full investigation: Mean age, gender distribution, total cell number and subset yield were not different between patients and healthy donors. A total of approximately 110,000,000 sorted cells were examined across all samples, and a strong correlation was observed between cell number per subset and RNA yield. The study compared TCRB repertoires of sorted circulating CD4+ T cell subsets between recently diagnosed type 1 diabetes patients and matched healthy donors. Regulatory and stem cell-like memory subsets were obtained from only 8 patients and roughly 8 healthy donors, while naive and central memory subsets were obtained from all 30 or so donors.

Study-wide findings and limitations: Because cDNA was sequenced instead of genomic DNA, highly expressing activated cells could be over-represented, though the groups showed no difference in activation or CD3 levels. Because small numbers of individuals were included in the HLA sub-analyses, any influence of HLA type on TCRB rearrangement was left unresolved. In all four CD4+ subsets, TCRB CDR3 length was moderately but significantly shorter in type 1 diabetes patients. Naive, central memory and regulatory TCRB repertoires appeared more similar among patients than among healthy donors. PCR might favor shorter templates, but patient and control samples were amplified and corrected together, so any skew would affect both groups equally. Fewer insertions and more nucleotide deletions at VDJ recombination sites were observed in patients with type 1 diabetes, implying thymic rearrangement abnormalities.

The clonotype comes from a man aged 25 to 40 with type 1 diabetes. Material for sequencing was central memory CD4+ T cells from blood. The rearrangement joined TRBV18 to TRBJ2-1, with the D gene tentatively TRBD1 or TRBD2, based on 5 matching bases in each. The DNA sequence is TGTGCCAGCTCACCCCGTCCGGATGGGGGCTACAATGAGCAGTTCTTC. Its amino acids are CASSPRPDGGYNEQFF.